This T cell receptor beta chain originates from a study of CD8+CD57+ T cells in acquired aplastic anemia. Individuals selected for sequencing had exhibited CD8+CD57+ cell expansion on flow cytometry. The template for TCR beta VDJ and CDR3 sequence profiling was genomic DNA. Via MiXCR, TCRdb re-called the reads, giving one row per CDR3 protein. The repertoire has fewer than 85,000 distinct CDR3 sequences, around 70% of them found once; the top ten carry roughly 80%. V gave up 4 bases and J gave up 12 bases, with 16 bases separating them. The germline gives CDR1 SNHLY, CDR2 FYNNEI. The CDR3 has 12 residues.

The rearrangement links TRBV2 to TRBJ2-7, with D possibly being TRBD1 (5 bases). Sequencing was carried out using sorted CD4+, CD8+, or CD8+CD57+ T cells (not recorded which) from PBMCs. The clonotype was recovered from a human donor with aplastic anemia. CDR3 sequence reads: CASSGGVQALYF. The DNA for the CDR3 is TGTGCCAGCAGTGGGGGCGTGCAGGCGTTGTACTTC.